Shown below are 19 T cell receptor beta chains from a single sample sequenced in a study of cytomegalovirus exposure and HLA in healthy donors. The PCR made use of 60 Vbeta and 13 Jbeta primers. Sequencing used immunoSEQ multiplex PCR; TCRdb keeps in-frame clones, though not all of them. The table includes approximately 240,000 clones, about three quarters detected once. The sequenced sample was PBMCs. The receptors shown here come from a woman aged 55-70 years in good health and CMV-seropositive.

The chain uses TRBV7-2 and TRBJ2-3; D may be TRBD1 (7 bases). The V and J ends lost 5 bases and 0 bases respectively, with 12 bases between them. Germline CDR1 reads SGHTA; CDR2 reads FQGNSA. The CDR3 is made up of 15 amino acids. CDR3 DNA sequence: TGTGCCAGCAGCGCCCAGGGGGGCAGCACAGATACGCAGTATTTT. Protein: CASSAQGGSTDTQYF.

Details on this clone: This CDR3 is also generated by other DNA sequences in the sample. This chain connects TRBV5-1 to TRBJ1-1, with 8 bases fitting TRBD1. The trim removed 4 bases at V and 1 base at J, leaving 3 bases unmatched. CDR3 length equals 14 residues. Per the germline V gene, CDR1 is SGHRS and CDR2 is YFSETQ. This CDR3 is CASSAGTGNTEAFF. Here the CDR3 DNA reads TGCGCCAGCAGCGCGGGGACAGGGAACACTGAAGCTTTCTTT.

This chain uses TRBV7-9 with TRBJ2-2; D not certain. V was trimmed by 3 bases and J by 5 bases, leaving 16 bases between them. The CDR3 is 16 amino acids. Germline V gene sequence: CDR1 SEHNR, CDR2 FQNEAQ (reference sequence). CDR3 coding DNA: TGTGCCAGCAGCTTCCCCGGAGTAACTGGGACCGGGGAGCTGTTTTTT. It encodes CASSFPGVTGTGELFF. Together with reference TRBV7-9 and TRBJ2-2, the CDR3 gives the full variable domain: DTGVSQNPRHKITKRGQNVTFRCDPISEHNRLYWYRQTLGQGPEFLTYFQNEAQLEKSRLLSDRFSAERPKGSFSTLEIQRTEQGDSAMYLCASSFPGVTGTGELFFGEGSRLTVL.

The rearrangement uses TRBV10-3 and TRBJ1-1, with D possibly matching TRBD1 (5 bases). The CDR3 is made up of 13 amino acids. Trimming stripped 3 bases from V and 4 bases from J, with 9 bases between. Germline loops: CDR1 ENHRY, CDR2 SYGVKD. The CDR3: CAISERGSTEAFF. The CDR3 bases are TGTGCCATCAGTGAAAGGGGCAGCACTGAAGCTTTCTTT.

J is TRBJ2-5 and V is TRBV11-3, with 9 positions matching TRBD1. CDR1 and CDR2 from the germline V gene are SGHNT and YENEEA. This CDR3 is 13 amino acids long. V was pared by 8 bases and J by 5 bases, with 6 bases of the junction left unmatched. This CDR3 is CASGKQGAETQYF. CDR3 bases: TGTGCCAGCGGGAAACAGGGGGCGGAGACCCAGTACTTC. The full variable domain, in which reference TRBV11-3 and TRBJ2-5 provide the parts outside the CDR3, is EAGVVQSPRYKIIEKKQPVAFWCNPISGHNTLYWYLQNLGQGPELLIRYENEEAVDDSQLPKDRFSAERLKGVDSTLKIQPAELGDSAVYLCASGKQGAETQYFGPGTRLLVL.

The chain has TRBV5-1 and TRBJ1-6; 11 nucleotides line up with TRBD1. This CDR3 has 14 residues. Germline CDR1 reads SGHRS; CDR2 reads YFSETQ. The V and J ends lost 2 bases and 9 bases, in that order; junction bases with no gene match: 1. The CDR3 region has the DNA TGCGCCAGCAGCTTCGGACAGGGGGCTTCACCCCTCCACTTT. The encoded protein is CASSFGQGASPLHF.

The chain carries TRBV28 and TRBJ2-3; the match to TRBD2 covers 7 bases. CDR3 length: 13 residues. J gave up 10 bases and V 4 bases, and 8 bases lay outside the gene matches. Germline values: CDR1 MDHEN, CDR2 SYDVKM. The CDR3 DNA sequence: TGTGCCAGCAGTTCTCAGGCTAGCGGCTCGCAGTATTTT. Translated, it gives CASSSQASGSQYF.

Remarks on this clone: The sample holds other DNA sequences that translate to the same CDR3. The rearrangement links TRBV7-9 to TRBJ1-6, with D unresolved. Trimming stripped 2 bases from V and 10 bases from J, with 15 bases between. This CDR3 spans 15 amino acids. CDR1 is SEHNR, CDR2 FQNEAQ, per germline (reference sequence). CDR3 region: CASSLTSPINSPLHF. The DNA for the CDR3 is TGTGCCAGCAGCTTAACCTCTCCTATAAACTCACCCCTCCACTTT.

This clone has only a few counts. V and J are TRBV11-2 and TRBJ1-1; a weak D match, TRBD1 (6 bases). The CDR3 is made up of 13 amino acids. Trimming removed 3 bases from V and 4 bases from J, with 9 bases in between. Germline V gene lookup returns CDR1 SGHAT and CDR2 FQNNGV. The CDR3 coding sequence is TGTGCCAGCAGCTTTACAGGGAGCACTGAAGCTTTCTTT. It encodes CASSFTGSTEAFF.

V is TRBV28 and J is TRBJ2-5, with no clear D. This CDR3 spans 13 amino acids. V was pared by 1 base and J by 0 bases, with 3 bases between. Germline values: CDR1 MDHEN, CDR2 SYDVKM. As DNA, the CDR3 is TGTGCCAGCAGTTTATCCTACCAAGAGACCCAGTACTTC. It codes for CASSLSYQETQYF. Supplemented by reference TRBV28 and TRBJ2-5, the full variable domain reads DVKVTQSSRYLVKRTGEKVFLECVQDMDHENMFWYRQDPGLGLRLIYFSYDVKMKEKGDIPEGYSVSREKKERFSLILESASTNQTSMYLCASSLSYQETQYFGPGTRLLVL.

The chain is built from TRBV2 and TRBJ2-2; TRBD1 might be the D (5 bases). The CDR3 runs 13 residues. V was shortened by 6 bases and J by 2 bases, with 7 bases between the two germline ends. Germline V CDR1 and CDR2: SNHLY, FYNNEI. Here the CDR3 DNA reads TGTGCCAGCAGACAGGAAAACACCGGGGAGCTGTTTTTT. It yields the protein CASRQENTGELFF.

The CDR3 nucleotides read TGTGCCAGCAGTGAAAGTGGGCAGGGACAAACTGGAAACACCATATATTTT. This translates into CASSESGQGQTGNTIYF. The rearrangement joins TRBV6-1 to TRBJ1-3, with a weak D call TRBD1 (6 bases). The CDR3 totals 17 residues. From germline, CDR1 is MNHNS and CDR2 SASEGT. Trimming took off 2 bases at V and 2 bases at J, with 16 bases between the two ends.

The chain combines TRBV6-6 with TRBJ2-5; 9 bases are shared with TRBD2. With 2 bases clipped from V and 7 bases from J, the junction kept 8 bases outside the gene matches. Germline-derived CDR1 and CDR2 are MNHNY and SVGAGI (reference sequence). This CDR3 is 15 amino acids long. CDR3 in DNA: TGTGCCAGCAGTTACGCGGGAGGGAATCAGGGGACCCAGTACTTC. Translation gives CASSYAGGNQGTQYF.

This clone appeared a single time. This chain joins TRBV7-9 and TRBJ1-2, with D possibly matching TRBD1 (5 bases). Trimming left V 0 bases short and J 3 bases short, with 11 bases between. Germline V gene data show CDR1 as SEHNR and CDR2 as FQNEAQ (reference sequence). CDR3 length: 15 amino acids. In DNA form, the CDR3 reads TGTGCCAGCAGCTTAGCGGACCCGGGGGACTATGGCTACACCTTC. Encoded protein: CASSLADPGDYGYTF.

This chain links TRBV19 with TRBJ1-1; 9 bases are a match to TRBD1. The CDR3 consists of 17 residues. Germline V gene lookup returns CDR1 LNHDA and CDR2 SQIVND (reference sequence). V shed 4 bases and J 3 bases; nucleotides not matched to a gene: 12. CDR3: CASSTLGQGNFDTEAFF. CDR3 DNA: TGTGCCAGTAGTACTTTAGGACAGGGGAATTTTGACACTGAAGCTTTCTTT.

This chain connects TRBV7-2 to TRBJ2-3, with a tentative D call TRBD2 (5 bases). From germline, CDR1 is SGHTA and CDR2 FQGNSA. Trimming pared 1 base from V and 12 bases from J, leaving 14 bases between. The CDR3 is 13 residues long. This CDR3 reads CASSLDLASSQYF. The CDR3 DNA is TGTGCCAGCAGCTTAGATCTGGCTAGCTCACAGTATTTT.

The V gene is TRBV2, the J gene TRBJ1-6; D possibly corresponds to TRBD1 (6 bases). Trimming left V 5 bases short and J 10 bases short, with 18 bases between. CDR3 length: 15 residues. The germline gives CDR1 SNHLY, CDR2 FYNNEI. CDR3 sequence reads: CASSWVQGTGSPLHF. In DNA, the CDR3 is TGTGCCAGCAGTTGGGTACAGGGTACAGGATCACCCCTCCACTTT.

The rearrangement joins TRBV9 to TRBJ2-5, with a weak D call TRBD2 (5 bases). Deletions cut 2 bases from V and 5 bases from J, with 16 bases between. The CDR3 is 15 amino acids. Germline CDR1 and CDR2: SGDLS and YYNGEE. The CDR3 nucleotides read TGTGCCAGCAGCGTCGCCCCGGGGTTAGGTGAGACCCAGTACTTC. Translating gives CASSVAPGLGETQYF.

In DNA, the CDR3 is TGTGCCAGCAGTCGAGGAGAGAACACTGAAGCTTTCTTT. Protein sequence: CASSRGENTEAFF. The V and J genes are TRBV6-1 and TRBJ1-1; D unresolved. CDR3 size: 13 residues. Trimming removed 5 bases at V and 1 base at J, with 8 bases between. Germline loops: CDR1 MNHNS, CDR2 SASEGT.